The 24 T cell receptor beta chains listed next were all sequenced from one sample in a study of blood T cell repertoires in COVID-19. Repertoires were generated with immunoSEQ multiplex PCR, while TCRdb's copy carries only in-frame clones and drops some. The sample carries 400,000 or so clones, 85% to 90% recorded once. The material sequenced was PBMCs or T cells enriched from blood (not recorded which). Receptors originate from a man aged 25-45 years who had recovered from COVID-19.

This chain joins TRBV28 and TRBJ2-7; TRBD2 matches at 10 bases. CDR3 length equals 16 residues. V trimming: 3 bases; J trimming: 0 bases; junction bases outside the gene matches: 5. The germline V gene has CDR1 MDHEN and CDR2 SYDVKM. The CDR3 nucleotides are TGTGCCAGCAGTTTTTGGGCTAGCGGGAGCTCCTACGAGCAGTACTTC. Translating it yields CASSFWASGSSYEQYF.

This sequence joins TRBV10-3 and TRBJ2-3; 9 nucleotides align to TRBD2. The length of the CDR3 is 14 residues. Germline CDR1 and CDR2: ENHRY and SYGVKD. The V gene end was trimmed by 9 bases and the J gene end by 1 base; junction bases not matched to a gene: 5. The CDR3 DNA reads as TGTGCCATTAGCGGGAGCGAAGGCACAGATACGCAGTATTTT. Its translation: CAISGSEGTDTQYF.

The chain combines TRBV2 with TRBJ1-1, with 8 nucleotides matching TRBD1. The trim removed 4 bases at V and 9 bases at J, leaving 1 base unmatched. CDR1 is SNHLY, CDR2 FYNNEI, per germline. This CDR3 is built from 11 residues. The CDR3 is CASSGTGQAFF. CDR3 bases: TGTGCCAGCAGTGGGACAGGGCAAGCTTTCTTT.

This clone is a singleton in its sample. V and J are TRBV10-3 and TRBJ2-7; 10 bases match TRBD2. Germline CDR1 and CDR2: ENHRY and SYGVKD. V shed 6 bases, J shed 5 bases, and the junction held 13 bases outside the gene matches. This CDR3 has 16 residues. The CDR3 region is CAISTMSGRAFNEQYF. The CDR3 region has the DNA TGTGCCATCAGCACGATGAGCGGGAGGGCCTTCAACGAGCAGTACTTC.

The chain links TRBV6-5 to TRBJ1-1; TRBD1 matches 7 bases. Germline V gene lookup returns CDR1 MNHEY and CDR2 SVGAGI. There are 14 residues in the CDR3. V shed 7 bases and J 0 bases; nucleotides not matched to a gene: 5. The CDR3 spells CASIRDRVNTEAFF. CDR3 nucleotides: TGTGCCAGCATCCGAGACAGGGTGAACACTGAAGCTTTCTTT.

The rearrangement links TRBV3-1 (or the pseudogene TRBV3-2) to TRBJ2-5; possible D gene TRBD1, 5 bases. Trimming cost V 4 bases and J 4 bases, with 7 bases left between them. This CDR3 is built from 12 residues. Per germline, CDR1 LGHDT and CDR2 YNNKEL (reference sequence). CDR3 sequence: CASSPQAETQYF. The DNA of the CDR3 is TGTGCCAGCAGCCCACAGGCAGAGACCCAGTACTTC.

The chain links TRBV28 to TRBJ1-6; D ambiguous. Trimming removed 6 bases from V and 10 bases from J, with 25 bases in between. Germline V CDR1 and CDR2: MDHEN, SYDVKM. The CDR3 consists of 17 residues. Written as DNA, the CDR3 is TGTGCCAGCAGCCGGCGGATGGTGGGGAGCTTTGGGTCACCCCTCCACTTT. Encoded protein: CASSRRMVGSFGSPLHF. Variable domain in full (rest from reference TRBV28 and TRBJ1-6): DVKVTQSSRYLVKRTGEKVFLECVQDMDHENMFWYRQDPGLGLRLIYFSYDVKMKEKGDIPEGYSVSREKKERFSLILESASTNQTSMYLCASSRRMVGSFGSPLHFGNGTRLTVT.

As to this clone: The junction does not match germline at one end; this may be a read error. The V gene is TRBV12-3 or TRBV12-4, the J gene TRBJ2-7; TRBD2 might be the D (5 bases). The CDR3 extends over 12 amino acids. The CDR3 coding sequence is TGTGCCAGCGGTTTGGGAGTCTACGAGCAGTACTTC. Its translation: CASGLGVYEQYF.

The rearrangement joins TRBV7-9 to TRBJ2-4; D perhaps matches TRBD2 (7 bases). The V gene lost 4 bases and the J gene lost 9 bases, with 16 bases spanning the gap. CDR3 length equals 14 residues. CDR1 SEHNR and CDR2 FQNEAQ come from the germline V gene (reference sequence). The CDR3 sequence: CASSSLGGQSIQYF. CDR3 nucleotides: TGTGCCAGCAGCTCCCTGGGGGGGCAATCCATTCAGTACTTC.

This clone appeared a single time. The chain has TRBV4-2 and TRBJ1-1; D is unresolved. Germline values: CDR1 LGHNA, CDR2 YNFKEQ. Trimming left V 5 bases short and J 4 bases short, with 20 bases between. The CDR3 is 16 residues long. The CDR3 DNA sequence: TGTGCCAGCAGCAAAGCGACGGGATCATCCCCCACTGAAGCTTTCTTT. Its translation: CASSKATGSSPTEAFF.

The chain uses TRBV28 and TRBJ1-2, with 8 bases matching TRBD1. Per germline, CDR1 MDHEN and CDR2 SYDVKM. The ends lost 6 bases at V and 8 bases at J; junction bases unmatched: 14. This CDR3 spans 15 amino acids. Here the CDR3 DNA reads TGTGCCAGCAGACGCCCAGGGGGCGCATCGATAGGCTACACCTTC. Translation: CASRRPGGASIGYTF.

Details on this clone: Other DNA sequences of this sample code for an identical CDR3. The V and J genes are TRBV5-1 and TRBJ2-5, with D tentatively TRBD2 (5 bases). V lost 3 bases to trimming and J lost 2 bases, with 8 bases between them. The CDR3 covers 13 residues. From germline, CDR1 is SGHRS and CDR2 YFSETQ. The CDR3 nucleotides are TGCGCCAGCAGCTACCGAGGGCAAGAGACCCAGTACTTC. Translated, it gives CASSYRGQETQYF.

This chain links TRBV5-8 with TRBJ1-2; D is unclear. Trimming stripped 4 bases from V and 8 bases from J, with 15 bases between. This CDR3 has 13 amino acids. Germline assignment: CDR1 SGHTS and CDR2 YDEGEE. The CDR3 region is CASSLDAARGYTF. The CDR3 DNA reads TGTGCCAGCAGCCTGGACGCGGCAAGGGGCTACACCTTC.

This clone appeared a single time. The CDR3 spells CASSLREMTYNEQFF. As DNA, the CDR3 is TGTGCCAGCAGTCTTAGGGAGATGACCTACAATGAGCAGTTCTTC. The chain uses TRBV28 and TRBJ2-1, with a weak D call TRBD2 (5 bases). CDR1 and CDR2 (germline): MDHEN, SYDVKM. Trimming took off 5 bases at V and 2 bases at J, with 13 bases between the two ends. The CDR3 consists of 15 residues.

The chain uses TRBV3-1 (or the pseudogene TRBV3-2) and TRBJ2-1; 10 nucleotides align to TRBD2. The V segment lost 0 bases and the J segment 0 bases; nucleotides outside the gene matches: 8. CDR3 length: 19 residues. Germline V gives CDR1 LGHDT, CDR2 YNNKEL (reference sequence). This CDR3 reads CASSQEGRTSGTSYNEQFF. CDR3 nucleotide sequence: TGTGCCAGCAGCCAAGAGGGTCGGACTAGCGGTACCTCCTACAATGAGCAGTTCTTC.

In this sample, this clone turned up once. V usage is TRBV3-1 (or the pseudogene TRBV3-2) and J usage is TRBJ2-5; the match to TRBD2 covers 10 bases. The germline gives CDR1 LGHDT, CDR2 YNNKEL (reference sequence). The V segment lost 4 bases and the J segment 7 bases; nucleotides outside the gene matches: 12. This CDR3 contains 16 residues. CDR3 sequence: CASSLRLAGVLVTQYF. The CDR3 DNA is TGTGCCAGCAGCCTCCGGCTAGCGGGAGTATTGGTGACCCAGTACTTC.

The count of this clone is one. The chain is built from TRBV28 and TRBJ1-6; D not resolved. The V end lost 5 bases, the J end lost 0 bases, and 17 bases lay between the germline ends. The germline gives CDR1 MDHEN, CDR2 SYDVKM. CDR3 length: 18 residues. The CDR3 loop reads CASSTPQGRSSYNSPLHF. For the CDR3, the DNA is TGTGCCAGCAGTACCCCCCAAGGGAGAAGCTCCTATAATTCACCCCTCCACTTT.

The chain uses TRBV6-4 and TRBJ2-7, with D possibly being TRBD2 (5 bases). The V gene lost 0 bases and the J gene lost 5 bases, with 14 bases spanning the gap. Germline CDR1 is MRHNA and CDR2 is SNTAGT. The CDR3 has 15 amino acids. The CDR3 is CASSDSMDCRHEQYF. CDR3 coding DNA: TGTGCCAGCAGTGACTCGATGGACTGCCGGCACGAGCAGTACTTC.

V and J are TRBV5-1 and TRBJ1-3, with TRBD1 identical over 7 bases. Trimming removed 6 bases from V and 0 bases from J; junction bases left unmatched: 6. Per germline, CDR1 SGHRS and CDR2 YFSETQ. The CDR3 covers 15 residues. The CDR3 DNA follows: TGCGCCAGCACTCCCGCAGGGGGCTCTGGAAACACCATATATTTT. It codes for CASTPAGGSGNTIYF.

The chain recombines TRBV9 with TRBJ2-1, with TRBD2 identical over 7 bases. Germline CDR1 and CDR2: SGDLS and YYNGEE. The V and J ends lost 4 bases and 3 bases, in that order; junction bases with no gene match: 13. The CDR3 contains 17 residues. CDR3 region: CASSTLGRGGDYNEQFF. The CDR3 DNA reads TGTGCCAGCAGCACGCTGGGGAGGGGCGGGGACTACAATGAGCAGTTCTTC.

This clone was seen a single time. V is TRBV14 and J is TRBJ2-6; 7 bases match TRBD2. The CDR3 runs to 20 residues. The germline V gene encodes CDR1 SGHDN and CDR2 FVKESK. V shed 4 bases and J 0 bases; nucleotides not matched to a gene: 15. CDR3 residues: CASSRALPGGVFSGANVLTF. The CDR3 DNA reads TGTGCCAGCAGCCGCGCCCTGCCGGGGGGAGTCTTCTCTGGGGCCAACGTCCTGACTTTC.

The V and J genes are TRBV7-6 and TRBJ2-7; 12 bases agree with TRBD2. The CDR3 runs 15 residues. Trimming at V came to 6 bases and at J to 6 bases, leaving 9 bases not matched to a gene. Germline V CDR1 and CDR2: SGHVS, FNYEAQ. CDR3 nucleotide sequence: TGTGCCAGCAGTCACACTAGCGGGAGGTACGGCGAGCAGTACTTC. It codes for CASSHTSGRYGEQYF.

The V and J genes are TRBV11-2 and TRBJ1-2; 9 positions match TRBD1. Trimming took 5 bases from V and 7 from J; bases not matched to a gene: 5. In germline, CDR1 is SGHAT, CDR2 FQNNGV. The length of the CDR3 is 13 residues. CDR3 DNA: TGTGCCAGCAGCCACGGACAGGGGATTGGCTACACCTTC. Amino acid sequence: CASSHGQGIGYTF.

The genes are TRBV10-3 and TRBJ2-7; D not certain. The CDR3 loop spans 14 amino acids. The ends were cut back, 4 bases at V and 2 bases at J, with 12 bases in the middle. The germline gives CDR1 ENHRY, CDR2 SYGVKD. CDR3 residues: CAISGSTFTYEQYF. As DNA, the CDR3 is TGTGCCATCAGTGGTTCGACTTTCACCTACGAGCAGTACTTC.